Listed here is a single T cell receptor beta chain. The CDR3 has 16 amino acids. The trim removed 3 bases at V and 2 bases at J, leaving 6 bases unmatched. In germline, CDR1 is SGHTA, CDR2 FQGTGA. These data are taken from a study of control samples from healthy donors and cancer patients. Produced via immunoSEQ multiplex PCR; TCRdb's table is partial and in-frame only. Of approximately 65,000 clones in the sample, 85% to 90% were seen once. Sequencing used PBMCs. This TCR was sampled from a man aged 55 to 70 with lung cancer. The J gene is TRBJ2-2, the V gene TRBV7-3; 7 bases match TRBD2. CDR3 nucleotide sequence: TGTGCCAGCAGCTTGAGGGGACTACCCAACACCGGGGAGCTGTTTTTT. Protein: CASSLRGLPNTGELFF.